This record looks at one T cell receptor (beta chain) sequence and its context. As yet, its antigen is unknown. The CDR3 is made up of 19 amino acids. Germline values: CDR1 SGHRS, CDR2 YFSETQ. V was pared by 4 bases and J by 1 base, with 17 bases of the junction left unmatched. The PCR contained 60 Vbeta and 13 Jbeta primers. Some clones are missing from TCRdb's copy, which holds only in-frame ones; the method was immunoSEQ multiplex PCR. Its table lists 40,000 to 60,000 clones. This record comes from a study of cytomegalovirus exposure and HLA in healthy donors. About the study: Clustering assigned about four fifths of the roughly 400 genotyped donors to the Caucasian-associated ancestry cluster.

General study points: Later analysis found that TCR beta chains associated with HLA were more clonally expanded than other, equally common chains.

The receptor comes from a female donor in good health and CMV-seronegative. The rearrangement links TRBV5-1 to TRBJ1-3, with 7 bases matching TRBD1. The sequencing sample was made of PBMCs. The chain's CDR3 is CASSARLRGSDISGNTIYF. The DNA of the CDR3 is TGCGCCAGCAGCGCACGTCTCAGGGGGTCAGATATTTCTGGAAACACCATATATTTT.